This T cell receptor beta chain originates from a study of cytomegalovirus exposure and HLA in healthy donors. Study-level background: Assignment to the Caucasian-associated ancestry cluster applied to around 76% of the roughly 400 genotyped donors. Whole-study findings and limits: Usually a TCR sequence was rare, but some public TCRs were found in many donors.

Germline CDR1 reads SEHNR; CDR2 reads FQNEAQ (reference sequence). The CDR3 covers 8 residues. With respect to this clone: Its antigen is not known. The junction does not match germline at one end; this may be a read error.

Primers for the PCR totalled 60 Vbeta and 13 Jbeta. Assay: immunoSEQ multiplex PCR; the TCRdb copy retains only in-frame clones and omits some. The sample holds roughly 70,000 clones, around 77% seen once. This chain connects TRBV7-9 to TRBJ1-2; no reliable D call. The TCR originated in a man aged 50 to 59 in good health and CMV-seronegative. Sequenced sample: PBMCs. For the CDR3, the DNA is TGTTCCAGCAGCTCCGACACCTTC. Its protein product is CSSSSDTF.